This T cell receptor (beta chain) originates from a study of T cell responses to AZD1222 COVID-19 vaccine (dated by TCRdb to the early 2020s). Background on the whole study: AZD1222 recipients given second doses at about 4 weeks or at about 12 weeks were pooled, since spike-specific TCR depth and breadth were not found to differ between the two schedules. A total of about 250 trial participants underwent TCR sequencing, of whom roughly 210 had received two doses of AZD1222 and roughly 26 had received two doses of the MenACWY control vaccine. Enrollment into the trials was organized by age into subgroups of 18-55, 56-69 and 70-plus years, and those subgroups contained around 150, 28 and 57 TCR-sequenced participants, respectively.

Looking up the germline V gene yields CDR1 MNHNS and CDR2 SASEGT. Counted from cysteine to phenylalanine, this CDR3 has 16 amino acids. CDR3 DNA only is kept here, 48 bases in frame from base 1. Trimmed from V: 4 bases; trimmed from J: 1 base; junction bases lacking a gene match: 7. About this clone itself: The clone's antigen remains unknown. No clone much larger than this one lies a single base away; base qualities are absent.

The CDR3 regions of human TCRbeta chains were subjected to immunosequencing. In the authors' own workflow: TCRs in the repertoires were compared against a reference library of SARS-CoV-2-specific TCRs that had been generated with the MIRA antigen-specificity platform. Breadth was defined as the fraction of unique TCRs that were SARS-CoV-2-associated, and depth was defined as the fraction of total T cells that were SARS-CoV-2-associated. Using the MIRA data, every spike-specific TCR was mapped to the spike region that the TCR reacted to and assigned to either a CD4 or a CD8 class. Log10-transformed breadth and depth values were compared by one-way ANOVA with Sidak's multiple comparisons tests. The table comes from immuneACCESS by way of TCRdb, which keeps in-frame sequences with V and J called. Part of the clones is missing from these tables; in studies checked, under half for an unresolved V gene and the rest for unknown reasons. D and trimming come from the DNA, and the V and J calls and clone size come from that table. Here the sample has tens of thousands of clones; about 90% occur a single time. Roughly a sixth of the sample lies in the top ten.

This sample's time point label indicates: baseline before first vaccination. The vaccinee samples were drawn from two UK trials, COV001 and COV002, one of which was a single-blind randomized controlled phase 2/3 trial testing AZD1222 (ChAdOx1 nCoV-19) in healthy adults. Trial participant PBMC samples were collected at day 0 and day 28 after the second dose for TCRbeta chain sequencing. Overall results and qualifications from the work: Because no day 14 peak-response samples were available, the repertoires could be characterized only after the peak T cell response. The whole spike protein was spanned by vaccine-associated CD4 TCRs, and dominant responses were seen in regions 160-218 and 743-854. After two AZD1222 doses, both the breadth and the depth of spike-specific TCRs were significantly higher than at day 0 and than in MenACWY recipients. Reportedly, almost half of the unique spike-specific TCRs recognized epitopes lying outside the regions that are mutated in the B.1.351 and B.1.1.7 variants. In the small 56-69-year group, the increase in depth fell short of significance, most likely because of low power. Only a handful of AZD1222 recipients were SARS-CoV-2 seropositive at baseline, limiting conclusions about previously exposed vaccinees. Participants were mostly white British, with more females than males. The authors suggested clonal diversity may have been underestimated.

Source: peripheral blood, taken on day 0 of AZD1222 vaccination. This sequence uses TRBV6-1 and TRBJ2-3; 8 of the junction bases match TRBD1. The TCR comes from an adult in good health. The base sequence is TGTGCCAGCAGTGGTTCGACAGGGGAGGGCACAGATACGCAGTATTTT. Translated, it gives CASSGSTGEGTDTQYF.